Shown below are 7 T cell receptor beta chains from a single sample sequenced in a study of blood T cells in healthy people across ages. A sample-barcoded 5' primer and a J-beta primer mix were used in a second PCR of roughly 6 to 11 cycles. TCRdb ran MiXCR on the 5' RACE reads and lists one entry per CDR3 protein. The sample carries about 810,000 distinct CDR3 sequences, roughly 34% recorded once. Sequenced material: blood. These receptors originate from a man between 18 and 35 years old in good health.

The V and J genes are TRBV7-9 and TRBJ1-1; perhaps TRBD1 as D (6 bases). Germline V gene data show CDR1 as SEHNR and CDR2 as FQNEAQ (reference sequence). Trimming took 6 bases from V and 7 from J, leaving 15 bases between them. The CDR3 sequence is 13 residues long. CDR3 amino acids: CASRGGRDIEAFF. The CDR3 DNA reads as TGTGCCAGCAGGGGAGGGAGGGACATTGAAGCTTTCTTT.

This clonotype was detected only a few times. This CDR3 is CASSLPQGQANEKLFF. As DNA, the CDR3 is TGTGCCAGCAGTTTACCCCAGGGGCAGGCTAATGAAAAACTGTTTTTT. The rearrangement uses TRBV12-3 or TRBV12-4 and TRBJ1-4, with D tentatively TRBD1 (6 bases). This CDR3 is built from 16 residues. V lost 2 bases and J lost 3, with 13 bases in between.

J is TRBJ1-5 and V is TRBV10-3; perhaps TRBD1 as D (5 bases). Trimming left V 6 bases short and J 14 bases short, with 20 bases between. Germline-derived CDR1 and CDR2 are ENHRY and SYGVKD. The CDR3 is made up of 13 amino acids. The DNA for the CDR3 is TGTGCCATCAGCCAGGGTCCGGGTCAACCCAAGCATTTT. The encoded protein is CAISQGPGQPKHF.

This clonotype was seen a few times. The chain recombines TRBV6-5 with TRBJ1-1, with TRBD1 matching over 9 bases. CDR1 MNHEY and CDR2 SVGAGI come from the germline V gene. J gave up 6 bases and V 5 bases, and 4 bases lay outside the gene matches. The CDR3 consists of 13 residues. CDR3 region: CASSTRDRAEAFF. The CDR3 nucleotides read TGTGCCAGCAGTACCCGGGACAGGGCTGAAGCTTTCTTT.

The rearrangement joins TRBV2 to TRBJ1-2, with D possibly TRBD1 on 5 matching bases. The CDR3 length is 14 residues. V was shortened by 10 bases and J by 4 bases, with 19 bases between the two germline ends. Germline-derived CDR1 and CDR2 are SNHLY and FYNNEI. The CDR3 protein is CATPQDSTIYGYTF. The CDR3 DNA reads TGTGCCACCCCGCAAGACAGCACCATCTATGGCTACACCTTC.

The chain links TRBV30 to TRBJ1-5; D is perhaps TRBD1 (6 bases). Germline CDR1 and CDR2: GTSNPN and SVGIG (reference sequence). The CDR3 spans 13 residues. V lost 1 base and J 2 bases, leaving 6 bases between the germline ends. The CDR3 sequence: CAWSGTGNQPQHF. In nucleotides, the CDR3 is TGTGCCTGGAGTGGGACAGGCAATCAGCCCCAGCATTTT.

The rearrangement joins TRBV18 to TRBJ2-7; D perhaps matches TRBD1 (6 bases). CDR1 and CDR2 from the germline V gene are KGHSH and LQKENI. V was cut by 3 bases and J by 5 bases, with 17 bases left in between. CDR3 length: 15 amino acids. The CDR3, as DNA: TGTGCCAGCTCACCGACAGGAGGAAGTACCCACGAGCAGTACTTC. Translated, it gives CASSPTGGSTHEQYF.